This is a list of T cell receptor beta chains from one sample in a study of T-cell reconstitution after alpha-beta-depleted transplantation in children. TCRdb re-derived calls from the PCR reads in MiXCR, one entry per CDR3 protein. Among about 260,000 distinct CDR3 sequences listed, approximately 10% were seen once. The source was peripheral blood, collected 180 days after TCRalphabeta/CD19-depleted stem cell transplant. The receptors were gathered from a male patient aged 2-15 years who had a stem cell transplant for chronic granulomatous disease, so the T cells may come from the graft donor. Each CDR3 is given with its conserved first and last residue. D genes are given only for firm matches. Size is stated for part of the rows, as once, few or many counts, or as a class when the clone is expanded.

j_gene | d_gene | v_gene | abundance | CDR3aa | CDR3nt
TRBJ1-5 | TRBD1 | TRBV27 | many | CASSNRGRGNQPQHF | TGTGCCAGCAGCAACAGGGGGCGAGGCAATCAGCCCCAGCATTTT
TRBJ1-3 | - | TRBV6-1 | many | CASTQGFGGNTIYF | TGTGCCAGCACCCAGGGTTTTGGTGGAAACACCATATATTTT
TRBJ1-6 | - | TRBV18 | - | CASSPKYNSPLHF | TGTGCCAGCTCACCAAAGTATAATTCACCCCTCCACTTT
TRBJ2-1 | TRBD2 | TRBV11-2 | many | CASSPGTSGRAGANEQFF | TGTGCCAGCAGCCCCGGGACTAGCGGGAGGGCCGGGGCCAATGAGCAGTTCTTC
TRBJ1-6 | TRBD1 | TRBV6-1 | many | CASRQTGDYSPLHF | TGTGCCAGCAGGCAGACAGGGGATTATTCACCCCTCCACTTT
TRBJ2-1 | TRBD2 | TRBV15 | many | CATSRGTSGTYNEQFF | TGTGCCACCAGCAGGGGTACTAGCGGGACCTACAATGAGCAGTTCTTC
TRBJ2-1 | TRBD2 | TRBV20-1 | few | CSARAGLAGRQGEQFF | TGCAGTGCTAGGGCGGGACTAGCGGGAAGACAAGGTGAGCAGTTCTTC
TRBJ2-7 | TRBD2 | TRBV12-3/TRBV12-4 | many | CASRPSGLAEEQYF | TGTGCCAGCAGACCCTCGGGACTAGCTGAAGAGCAGTACTTC
TRBJ1-1 | - | TRBV7-2 | many | CASSLGGSTEAFF | TGTGCCAGCAGCTTAGGCGGGAGCACTGAAGCTTTCTTT
TRBJ2-3 | - | TRBV12-3/TRBV12-4 | few | CASSLGINTDTQYF | TGTGCCAGCAGTTTGGGGATAAACACAGATACGCAGTATTTT